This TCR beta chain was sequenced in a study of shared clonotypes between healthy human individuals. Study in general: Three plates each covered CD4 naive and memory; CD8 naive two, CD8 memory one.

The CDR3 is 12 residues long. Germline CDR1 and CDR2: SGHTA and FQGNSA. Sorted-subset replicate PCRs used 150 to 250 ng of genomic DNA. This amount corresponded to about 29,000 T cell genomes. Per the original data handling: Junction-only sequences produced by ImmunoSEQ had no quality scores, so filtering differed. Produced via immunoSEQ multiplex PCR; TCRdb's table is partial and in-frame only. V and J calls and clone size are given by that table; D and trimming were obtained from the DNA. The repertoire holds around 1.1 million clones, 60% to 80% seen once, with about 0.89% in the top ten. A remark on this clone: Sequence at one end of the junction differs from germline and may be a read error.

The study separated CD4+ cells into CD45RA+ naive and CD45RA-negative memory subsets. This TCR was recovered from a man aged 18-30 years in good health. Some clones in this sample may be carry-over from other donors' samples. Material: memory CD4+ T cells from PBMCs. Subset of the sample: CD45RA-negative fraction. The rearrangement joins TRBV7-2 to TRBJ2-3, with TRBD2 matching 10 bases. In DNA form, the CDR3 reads TGTGCCAGCAGCTTAGCCAGCGGGAGGGAGCATTTT. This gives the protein CASSLASGREHF.